The 11 T cell receptor beta chains below were found in one sample sequenced in a study of shared clonotypes between healthy human individuals. TCRdb keeps only in-frame clones here, not all; method: immunoSEQ multiplex PCR. The sample holds over a million clones, around 75% seen once. The sample comprised memory CD4+ T cells sorted from blood. Subset described: CD45RA-negative fraction. Receptor source: a young man in good health.

In this sample, this clone turned up a few times. The genes are TRBV2 and TRBJ2-2; 7 positions agree with TRBD1. The CDR3 extends over 15 amino acids. Germline V gene data show CDR1 as SNHLY and CDR2 as FYNNEI. The ends lost 6 bases at V and 2 bases at J; junction bases unmatched: 6. The CDR3 nucleotides are TGTGCCAGCAGGGCCGGGACAGTAAACACCGGGGAGCTGTTTTTT. Translated, it gives CASRAGTVNTGELFF.

The chain couples TRBV19 to TRBJ1-5; no clear D gene. V was clipped by 6 bases and J by 3 bases, with 15 bases between them. CDR3 size: 15 residues. Germline-derived CDR1 and CDR2 are LNHDA and SQIVND (reference sequence). CDR3 bases: TGTGCCAGTAGCCTCGGTAGCCAAATCAATCAGCCCCAGCATTTT. This translates into CASSLGSQINQPQHF.

The chain links TRBV2 to TRBJ1-4; no reliable D call. Looked up from germline, CDR1 is SNHLY and CDR2 is FYNNEI. The CDR3 consists of 14 residues. Trimming took 6 bases from V and 0 from J, leaving 8 bases between them. Here the CDR3 reads CASRRTATNEKLFF. The CDR3 nucleotides are TGTGCCAGCAGGCGGACCGCAACTAATGAAAAACTGTTTTTT.

The J gene is TRBJ1-4, the V gene TRBV28; D gene unclear. This CDR3 comprises 14 residues. V was clipped by 5 bases and J by 4 bases, with 11 bases between them. Germline V gives CDR1 MDHEN, CDR2 SYDVKM. CDR3 sequence (DNA): TGTGCCAGCAGTCTCGAAGGCCTTAATGAAAAACTGTTTTTT. Encoded protein: CASSLEGLNEKLFF. The whole variable domain, remainder taken from reference TRBV28 and TRBJ1-4, is DVKVTQSSRYLVKRTGEKVFLECVQDMDHENMFWYRQDPGLGLRLIYFSYDVKMKEKGDIPEGYSVSREKKERFSLILESASTNQTSMYLCASSLEGLNEKLFFGSGTQLSVL.

The chain couples TRBV11-2 to TRBJ2-5; tentatively, D is TRBD1 (5 bases). V was trimmed by 1 base and J by 4 bases, leaving 13 bases between them. CDR3 size: 15 residues. Germline V CDR1 and CDR2: SGHAT, FQNNGV. The CDR3 DNA reads TGTGCCAGCAGCTTAGCCCAGGGCTGGGCAGAGACCCAGTACTTC. Translated, it gives CASSLAQGWAETQYF. Looking up the rest from reference TRBV11-2 and TRBJ2-5 gives the full variable domain: EAGVAQSPRYKIIEKRQSVAFWCNPISGHATLYWYQQILGQGPKLLIQFQNNGVVDDSQLPKDRFSAERLKGVDSTLKIQPAKLEDSAVYLCASSLAQGWAETQYFGPGTRLLVL.

The genes are TRBV7-2 and TRBJ2-3, with D perhaps TRBD1 (6 bases). The V gene's germline CDR1 is SGHTA and CDR2 FQGNSA. This CDR3 is built from 15 residues. The V gene lost 4 bases and the J gene lost 3 bases, with 14 bases spanning the gap. CDR3 region: CASSSEQGRTDTQYF. The CDR3 nucleotides read TGTGCCAGCAGCTCTGAACAGGGAAGGACAGATACGCAGTATTTT.

This sequence joins TRBV6-6 and TRBJ1-6; 8 bases are a match to TRBD1. Unmatched junction bases numbered 6, after V lost 6 bases and J lost 5 bases. CDR1 is MNHNY and CDR2 is SVGAGI in the germline V gene (reference sequence). This CDR3 comprises 15 residues. The CDR3 loop is CASRTGQENNSPLHF. The CDR3 coding sequence is TGTGCCAGCAGAACGGGACAGGAGAATAATTCACCCCTCCACTTT.

This clone has just one count. The J gene is TRBJ1-1, the V gene TRBV30; 9 positions match TRBD1. CDR1 GTSNPN and CDR2 SVGIG come from the germline V gene (reference sequence). This CDR3 spans 13 amino acids. Losses at the gene ends were 7 bases for V and 5 bases for J; bases not matched to a gene: 8. The CDR3 DNA reads TGTGCCTCCGGACAGGGGCAGGGAACTGAAGCTTTCTTT. Its translation: CASGQGQGTEAFF.

The chain joins TRBV7-2 to TRBJ1-1; the D gene is possibly TRBD1 (6 bases). CDR1 and CDR2 from the germline V gene are SGHTA and FQGNSA. This CDR3 is 16 amino acids long. Trimming shortened V by 5 bases and J by 4 bases, and 20 bases separated the two germline ends. CDR3 protein: CASSPRSGTPPTEAFF. DNA of the CDR3: TGTGCCAGCAGCCCCCGGTCCGGGACACCCCCCACTGAAGCTTTCTTT.

The genes are TRBV30 and TRBJ1-6; D perhaps matches TRBD1 (5 bases). The germline V gene encodes CDR1 GTSNPN and CDR2 SVGIG (reference sequence). Trimming left V 2 bases short and J 13 bases short, with 15 bases between. This CDR3 spans 13 amino acids. CDR3: CAWSRRADTPLHF. In DNA form, the CDR3 reads TGTGCCTGGAGTCGGCGGGCGGACACGCCCCTCCACTTT. Looking up the rest from reference TRBV30 and TRBJ1-6 gives the full variable domain: SQTIHQWPATLVQPVGSPLSLECTVEGTSNPNLYWYRQAAGRGLQLLFYSVGIGQISSEVPQNLSASRPQDRQFILSSKKLLLSDSGFYLCAWSRRADTPLHFGNGTRLTVT.

This rearrangement joins TRBV2 to TRBJ2-7, with D tentatively TRBD2 (5 bases). Germline V gene sequence: CDR1 SNHLY, CDR2 FYNNEI. The CDR3 extends over 14 amino acids. The ends were cut back, 6 bases at V and 2 bases at J, with 14 bases in the middle. The CDR3 DNA is TGTGCCAGCAGGACTACTAGTGGCACCTACGAGCAGTACTTC. Residues: CASRTTSGTYEQYF.